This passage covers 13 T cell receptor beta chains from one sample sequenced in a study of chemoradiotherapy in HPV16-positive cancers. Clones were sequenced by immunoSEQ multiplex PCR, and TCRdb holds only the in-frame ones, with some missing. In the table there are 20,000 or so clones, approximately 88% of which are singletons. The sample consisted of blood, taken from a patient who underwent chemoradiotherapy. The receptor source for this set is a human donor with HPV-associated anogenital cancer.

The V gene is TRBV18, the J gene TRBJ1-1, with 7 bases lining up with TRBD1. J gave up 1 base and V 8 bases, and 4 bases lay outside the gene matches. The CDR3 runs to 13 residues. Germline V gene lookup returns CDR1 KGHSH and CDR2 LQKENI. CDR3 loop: CASRQGQNTEAFF. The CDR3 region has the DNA TGTGCCAGCCGACAGGGACAGAACACTGAAGCTTTCTTT.

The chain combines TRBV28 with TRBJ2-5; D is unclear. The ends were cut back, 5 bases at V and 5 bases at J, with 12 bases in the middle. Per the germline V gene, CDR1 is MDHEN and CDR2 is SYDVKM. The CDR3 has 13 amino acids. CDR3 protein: CASSTPGTETQYF. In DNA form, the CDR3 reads TGTGCCAGCAGTACGCCGGGCACGGAGACCCAGTACTTC.

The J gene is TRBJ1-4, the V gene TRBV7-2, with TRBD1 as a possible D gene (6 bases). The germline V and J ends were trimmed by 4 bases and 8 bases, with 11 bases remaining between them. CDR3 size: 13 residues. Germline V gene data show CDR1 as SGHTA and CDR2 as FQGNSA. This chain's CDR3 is CASSSVTGEKLFF. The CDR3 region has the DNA TGTGCCAGCAGCTCAGTGACAGGAGAAAAACTGTTTTTT. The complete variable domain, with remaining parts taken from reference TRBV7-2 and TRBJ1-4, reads GAGVSQSPSNKVTEKGKDVELRCDPISGHTALYWYRQSLGQGLEFLIYFQGNSAPDKSGLPSDRFSAERTGGSVSTLTIQRTQQEDSAVYLCASSSVTGEKLFFGSGTQLSVL.

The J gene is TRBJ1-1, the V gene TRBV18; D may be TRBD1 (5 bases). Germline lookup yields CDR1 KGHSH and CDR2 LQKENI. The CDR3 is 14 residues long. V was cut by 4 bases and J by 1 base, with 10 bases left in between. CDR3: CASSQGQKNTEAFF. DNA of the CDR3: TGTGCCAGCTCACAGGGGCAGAAGAACACTGAAGCTTTCTTT.

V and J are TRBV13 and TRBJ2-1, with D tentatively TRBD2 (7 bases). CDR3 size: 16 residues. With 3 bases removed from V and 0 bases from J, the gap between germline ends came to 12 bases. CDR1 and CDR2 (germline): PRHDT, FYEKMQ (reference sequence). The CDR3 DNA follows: TGTGCCAGCAGCTTGGGGGGGCTAAGCTCCTACAATGAGCAGTTCTTC. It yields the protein CASSLGGLSSYNEQFF.

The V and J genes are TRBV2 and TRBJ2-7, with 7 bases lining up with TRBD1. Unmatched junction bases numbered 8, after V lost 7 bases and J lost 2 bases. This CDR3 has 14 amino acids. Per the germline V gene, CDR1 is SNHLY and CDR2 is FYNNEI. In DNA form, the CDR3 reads TGTGCCAGCATAAAAGGACAGGTGACCTACGAGCAGTACTTC. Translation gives CASIKGQVTYEQYF. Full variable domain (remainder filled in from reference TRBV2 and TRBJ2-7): EPEVTQTPSHQVTQMGQEVILRCVPISNHLYFYWYRQILGQKVEFLVSFYNNEISEKSEIFDDQFSVERPDGSNFTLKIRSTKLEDSAMYFCASIKGQVTYEQYFGPGTRLTVT.

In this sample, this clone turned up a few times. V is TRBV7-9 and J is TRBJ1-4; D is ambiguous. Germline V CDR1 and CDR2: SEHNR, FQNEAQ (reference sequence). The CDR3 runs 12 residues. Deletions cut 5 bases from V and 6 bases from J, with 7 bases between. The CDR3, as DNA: TGTGCCAGCAGCGCCGGGGATGAAAAACTGTTTTTT. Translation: CASSAGDEKLFF. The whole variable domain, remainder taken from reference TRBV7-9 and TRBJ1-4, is DTGVSQNPRHKITKRGQNVTFRCDPISEHNRLYWYRQTLGQGPEFLTYFQNEAQLEKSRLLSDRFSAERPKGSFSTLEIQRTEQGDSAMYLCASSAGDEKLFFGSGTQLSVL.

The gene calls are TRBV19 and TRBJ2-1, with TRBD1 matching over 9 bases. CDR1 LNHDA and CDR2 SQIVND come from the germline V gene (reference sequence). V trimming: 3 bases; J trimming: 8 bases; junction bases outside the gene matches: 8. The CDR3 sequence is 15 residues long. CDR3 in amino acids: CASSIQWTGDYEQFF. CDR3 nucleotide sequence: TGTGCCAGTAGTATTCAGTGGACAGGGGATTATGAGCAGTTCTTC.

Here the CDR3 DNA reads TGTGCCAGCAGCCCTAGCGGGGGGGCTTCCTACGAGCAGTACTTC. This codes for CASSPSGGASYEQYF. V gene TRBV5-4 combines with J gene TRBJ2-7; TRBD2 matches at 12 bases. This CDR3 spans 15 amino acids. Germline V gene lookup returns CDR1 SGHNT and CDR2 YYREEE (reference sequence). J lost 1 base, V lost 4 bases, and 3 bases had no gene match.

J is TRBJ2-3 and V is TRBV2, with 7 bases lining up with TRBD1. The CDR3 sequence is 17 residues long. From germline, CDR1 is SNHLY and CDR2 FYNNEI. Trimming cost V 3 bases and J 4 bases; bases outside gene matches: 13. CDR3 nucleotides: TGTGCCAGCAGTGAGGGGCTGGGACAGCCACGCGCAGATACGCAGTATTTT. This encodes CASSEGLGQPRADTQYF.

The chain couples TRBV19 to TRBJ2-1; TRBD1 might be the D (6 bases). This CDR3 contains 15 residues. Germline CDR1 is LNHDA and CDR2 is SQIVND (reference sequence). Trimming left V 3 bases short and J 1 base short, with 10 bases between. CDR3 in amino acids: CASSINRDSYNEQFF. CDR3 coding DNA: TGTGCCAGTAGTATTAACAGGGATTCCTACAATGAGCAGTTCTTC.

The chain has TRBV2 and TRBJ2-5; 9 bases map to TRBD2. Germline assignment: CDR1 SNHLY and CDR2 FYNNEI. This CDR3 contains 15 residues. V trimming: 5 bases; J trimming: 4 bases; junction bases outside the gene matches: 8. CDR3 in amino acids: CASSISAGGGETQYF. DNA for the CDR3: TGTGCCAGCAGTATCTCAGCGGGGGGCGGAGAGACCCAGTACTTC.

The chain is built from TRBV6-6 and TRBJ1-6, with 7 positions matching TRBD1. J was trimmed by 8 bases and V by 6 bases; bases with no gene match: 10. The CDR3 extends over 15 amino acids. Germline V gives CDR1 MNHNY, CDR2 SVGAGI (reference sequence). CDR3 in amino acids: CASRLTGTLDSPLHF. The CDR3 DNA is TGTGCCAGCAGATTGACAGGGACCCTTGATTCACCCCTCCACTTT.